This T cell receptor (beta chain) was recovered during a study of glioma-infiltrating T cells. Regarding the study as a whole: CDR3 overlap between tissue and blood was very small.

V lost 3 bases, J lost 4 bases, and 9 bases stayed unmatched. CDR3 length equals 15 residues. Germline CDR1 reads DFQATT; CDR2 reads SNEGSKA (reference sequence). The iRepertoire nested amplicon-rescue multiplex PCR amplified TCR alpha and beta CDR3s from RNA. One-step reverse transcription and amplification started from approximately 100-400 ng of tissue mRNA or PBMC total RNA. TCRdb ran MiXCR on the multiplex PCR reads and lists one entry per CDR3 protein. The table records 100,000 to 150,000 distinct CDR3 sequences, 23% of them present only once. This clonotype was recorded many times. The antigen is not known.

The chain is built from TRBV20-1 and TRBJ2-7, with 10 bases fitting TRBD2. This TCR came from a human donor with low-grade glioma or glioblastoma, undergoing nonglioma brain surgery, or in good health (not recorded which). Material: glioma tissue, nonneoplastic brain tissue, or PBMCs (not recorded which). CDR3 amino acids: CSARGPSGSSYEQYF. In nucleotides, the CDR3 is TGCAGTGCTAGGGGGCCTAGCGGGAGCAGTTACGAGCAGTACTTC.